Listed below are T cell receptor beta chains from one sample, sequenced in a study of T cells in Graves' hyperthyroidism and ophthalmopathy. TCRdb redid the calling of the multiplex PCR reads with MiXCR, one entry per CDR3 protein. The table lists a few hundred thousand distinct CDR3 sequences, approximately 44% of them singletons, with about 8% in the top ten. The material sequenced was peripheral blood or thyroid tissue (not recorded which). These receptors were collected from a woman aged 18 to 35 with Graves' hyperthyroidism. Each CDR3 is given with its conserved first and last residue. A D gene is named only where the DNA matches it firmly. Clone size is not always given. Where it is, it says once, few, many or a class for expanded clones.

D	size	J	V	CDR3	DNA
-	many	TRBJ2-2	TRBV6-1	CASRRFTGTGELFF	TGTGCCAGCAGACGATTTACGGGGACCGGGGAGCTGTTTTTT
TRBD2	-	TRBJ2-7	TRBV7-8	CASSHGLAARKTYEQYF	TGTGCCAGCAGCCACGGACTAGCGGCCCGAAAGACCTACGAGCAGTACTTC
-	-	TRBJ1-1	TRBV24-1	CATRPGGINTEAFF	TGTGCCACCAGACCCGGGGGCATTAACACTGAAGCTTTCTTT
-	few	TRBJ1-2	TRBV11-2	CASSSAGNSNYGYTF	TGTGCCAGCAGCTCCGCTGGGAATTCTAACTATGGCTACACCTTC
-	-	TRBJ1-1	TRBV20-1	CSVRKQANSEAFF	TGCAGTGTTAGGAAACAGGCGAACAGTGAAGCTTTCTTT
TRBD1	-	TRBJ1-5	TRBV29-1	CSVADRGQSDEHF	TGCAGCGTGGCGGACAGGGGGCAATCTGACGAGCATTTT
-	-	TRBJ2-1	TRBV7-9	CASSEGRSDYLIDNEQFF	TGTGCCAGCAGTGAAGGACGGAGCGATTACCTAATTGACAATGAGCAGTTCTTC
-	many	TRBJ2-2	TRBV18	CASSPRQPGELFF	TGTGCCAGCTCACCACGACAGCCCGGGGAGCTGTTTTTT
-	many	TRBJ2-2	TRBV24-1	CATGAWDTGELFF	TGTGCCACCGGGGCGTGGGACACCGGGGAGCTGTTTTTT
-	-	TRBJ1-1	TRBV7-9	CASSIQGINEAFF	TGTGCCAGCAGCATCCAGGGAATAAATGAAGCTTTCTTT
-	-	TRBJ2-2	TRBV2	CASRGANTGELFF	TGTGCCAGCAGGGGTGCGAACACCGGGGAGCTGTTTTTT
-	many	TRBJ1-1	TRBV19	CASSIVDRLNTEAFF	TGTGCCAGTAGTATAGTAGACAGACTGAACACTGAAGCTTTCTTT
-	-	TRBJ1-1	TRBV28	CASSFNWRRNTEAFF	TGTGCCAGCAGTTTTAACTGGCGCAGAAACACTGAAGCTTTCTTT
-	many	TRBJ1-1	TRBV4-3	CASSQGFFTEAFF	TGCGCCAGCAGCCAAGGGTTCTTCACTGAAGCTTTCTTT
TRBD1	-	TRBJ1-5	TRBV9	CASSTLDRGLETQHF	TGTGCCAGCAGCACATTAGACAGGGGGCTAGAGACCCAGCATTTT
TRBD1	-	TRBJ2-5	TRBV29-1	CSVEDRGTGNVETQYF	TGCAGCGTTGAAGATCGAGGGACAGGGAATGTTGAGACCCAGTACTTC
TRBD1	many	TRBJ2-7	TRBV6-5	CASRTGVTYEQYF	TGTGCCAGTCGGACAGGAGTGACCTACGAGCAGTACTTC
TRBD1	many	TRBJ1-4	TRBV9	CASSAGTANDEKLFF	TGTGCCAGCAGCGCCGGGACAGCTAATGATGAAAAACTGTTTTTT
-	-	TRBJ1-6	TRBV20-1	CSAQGTDNSPLHF	TGCAGTGCTCAGGGTACCGATAATTCACCCCTCCACTTT
TRBD1	-	TRBJ1-2	TRBV4-3	CASSYLQTGGYGYTF	TGCGCCAGCAGCTATTTGCAGACAGGGGGCTATGGCTACACCTTC
TRBD2	-	TRBJ2-5	TRBV7-9	CASSLSAGAVETQYF	TGTGCCAGCAGCTTGTCAGCGGGAGCGGTGGAGACCCAGTACTTC
TRBD1	-	TRBJ1-2	TRBV24-1	CATSDTGQGGYTF	TGTGCCACCAGTGACACGGGACAGGGCGGCTACACCTTC
-	-	TRBJ2-5	TRBV7-2	CASSSLLGAGSETQYF	TGTGCCAGCAGCTCCTTACTGGGCGCAGGTTCAGAGACCCAGTACTTC
-	-	TRBJ1-5	TRBV12-3/TRBV12-4	CASSLMPRVVETQHF	TGTGCCAGCAGTCTTATGCCCAGGGTTGTAGAGACCCAGCATTTT
-	-	TRBJ1-6	TRBV29-1	CSVELGRNAPLHF	TGCAGCGTCGAACTAGGGAGGAATGCACCCCTCCACTTT
-	-	TRBJ1-1	TRBV11-1	CASSKVAGQNTEAFF	TGTGCCAGCAGCAAAGTAGCGGGACAGAACACTGAAGCTTTCTTT
TRBD2	many	TRBJ2-5	TRBV20-1	CSAREAGEAQETQYF	TGCAGTGCTAGAGAGGCGGGAGAGGCCCAAGAGACCCAGTACTTC
-	-	TRBJ1-2	TRBV10-3	CAISESRGNANTF	TGTGCCATCAGTGAGTCAAGGGGTAACGCGAACACCTTC
TRBD1	-	TRBJ1-6	TRBV19	CASSIPGQGRIGNSPLHF	TGTGCCAGTAGTATCCCGGGACAGGGAAGGATTGGGAATTCACCCCTCCACTTT
TRBD2	many	TRBJ2-7	TRBV4-2	CASSQGGLAGNYEQYF	TGTGCCAGCAGCCAGGGGGGACTAGCGGGGAACTACGAGCAGTACTTC
-	many	TRBJ1-4	TRBV12-3/TRBV12-4	CASTSLTGSGEKLFF	TGTGCCAGCACTAGCCTTACAGGGTCGGGAGAAAAACTGTTTTTT
TRBD2	-	TRBJ2-7	TRBV10-3	CAITARERLLEQYF	TGTGCCATCACGGCGCGGGAGAGGCTGCTCGAGCAGTACTTC
-	-	TRBJ2-2	TRBV12-3/TRBV12-4	CASRPWDGELFF	TGTGCCAGCCGACCTTGGGACGGGGAGCTGTTTTTT
-	-	TRBJ2-6	TRBV2	CASSDGGISSGANVLAF	TGTGCCAGCAGTGACGGGGGCATCTCATCTGGGGCCAACGTCCTGGCTTTC
TRBD1	many	TRBJ1-5	TRBV13	CASSSGQLNQPQHF	TGTGCCAGCAGCTCGGGACAGCTCAATCAGCCCCAGCATTTT
-	-	TRBJ2-5	TRBV25-1	CASSLEGRFSTQYF	TGTGCCAGCAGTCTGGAGGGACGGTTTTCCACCCAGTACTTC
TRBD1	-	TRBJ2-7	TRBV7-3	CASSPTGTGTTYEQYF	TGTGCCAGCAGCCCAACCGGGACAGGGACAACCTACGAGCAGTACTTC
-	many	TRBJ2-5	TRBV27	CASSRPGDPETQYF	TGTGCCAGCAGTAGACCAGGGGACCCGGAGACCCAGTACTTC
TRBD1	many	TRBJ1-2	TRBV15	CATSRPPGQGNYGYTF	TGTGCCACCAGCAGACCTCCGGGACAGGGTAACTATGGCTACACCTTC
-	many	TRBJ2-2	TRBV5-8	CASSLYGKLSGELFF	TGTGCCAGCAGCTTGTACGGCAAACTATCCGGGGAGCTGTTTTTT
TRBD1	many	TRBJ1-1	TRBV11-3	CASSLRLGQGTEAFF	TGTGCCAGCAGCTTAAGACTCGGACAGGGCACTGAAGCTTTCTTT
-	many	TRBJ1-3	TRBV10-1	CASSESVGGSAGNTIYF	TGCGCCAGCAGTGAATCGGTCGGTGGGTCAGCTGGAAACACCATATATTTT